The 20 T cell receptor beta chains listed next were all sequenced from one sample in a study of CD8 T cell repertoires and HIV-1 epitope variants (dated by TCRdb to about 2020). What these receptors recognize is not known. Receptor amplification or capture employed the immunoSEQ multiplex PCR assay. The table comes from immuneACCESS by way of TCRdb, which keeps in-frame sequences with V and J called. Part of the clones is missing from these tables; in studies checked, under half for an unresolved V gene and the rest for unknown reasons. The table for this sample lists 5,500 to 7,000 clones; around 65% of them were counted only once. Clones ranked in the top ten supply about 40% of the sample. Source material: cultured CD8+ T cells derived from PBMCs. These receptors all stem from a male donor with HIV.

The chain has TRBV5-1 and TRBJ2-7; TRBD2 matches at 16 bases. Per the germline V gene, CDR1 is SGHRS and CDR2 is YFSETQ. This CDR3 region has 17 residues. The ends lost 4 bases at V and 4 bases at J; junction bases unmatched: 8. CDR3 residues: CASSLGLAGGGEYEQYF. The CDR3 DNA reads TGCGCCAGCAGCCTGGGACTAGCGGGAGGGGGTGAGTACGAGCAGTACTTC.

This clone was seen only a few times. V is TRBV7-9 and J is TRBJ1-2, with a possible D match to TRBD1 (5 bases). This CDR3 contains 16 residues. The V and J ends lost 5 bases and 1 base respectively, with 17 bases between them. Germline V gene sequence: CDR1 SEHNR, CDR2 FQNEAQ (reference sequence). The CDR3 coding sequence is TGTGCCAGCAGCGGAGGGACGAGCCCCTTTAACTATGGCTACACCTTC. It specifies CASSGGTSPFNYGYTF.

The V call is TRBV4-1, the J call TRBJ1-1; D may be TRBD1 (5 bases). Germline-derived CDR1 and CDR2 are MGHRA and YSYEKL. The CDR3 extends over 14 amino acids. V gave up 0 bases and J gave up 4 bases, with 9 bases separating them. The CDR3 reads CASSQDMQGTEAFF. Written as DNA, the CDR3 is TGCGCCAGCAGCCAAGATATGCAGGGCACTGAAGCTTTCTTT.

This clone appeared a few times. This chain joins TRBV4-1 and TRBJ2-2; D call uncertain. CDR1 is MGHRA and CDR2 is YSYEKL in the germline V gene. Trimming stripped 6 bases from V and 4 bases from J, with 12 bases between. The CDR3 loop spans 14 amino acids. The CDR3 DNA follows: TGCGCCAGCAGTTTGAGGCTTGGCACCGGGGAGCTGTTTTTT. The encoded protein is CASSLRLGTGELFF.

This clone was observed once. The J gene is TRBJ2-6, the V gene TRBV7-9; D is unclear. The CDR3 runs 15 residues. Trimming cost V 5 bases and J 5 bases, with 13 bases left between them. Germline loops: CDR1 SEHNR, CDR2 FQNEAQ (reference sequence). In DNA, the CDR3 is TGTGCCAGCAGCCCTTGGCCTCTGAGGGCCAACGTCCTGACTTTC. The encoded protein is CASSPWPLRANVLTF.

Only a few counts were recorded for this clone. The chain links TRBV15 to TRBJ2-7; TRBD1 matches 8 bases. The CDR3 contains 15 residues. Trimming took 5 bases from V and 6 from J; bases not matched to a gene: 12. The germline gives CDR1 LNHNV, CDR2 YYDKDF (reference sequence). Here the CDR3 reads CATSDGTGGIGEQYF. The CDR3 DNA reads as TGTGCCACCAGCGATGGGACAGGTGGCATTGGCGAGCAGTACTTC.

In the case of this clone: This sample also contains other DNA sequences that code for the same CDR3. This sequence joins TRBV7-2 and TRBJ1-2; possibly TRBD1 for D (5 bases). Germline lookup yields CDR1 SGHTA and CDR2 FQGNSA. The CDR3 has 14 amino acids. Trimming shortened V by 6 bases and J by 4 bases, and 15 bases separated the two germline ends. The CDR3 DNA reads TGTGCCAGCAGTAGCCTGGGGGAGAGCTATGGCTACACCTTC. Translating gives CASSSLGESYGYTF.

The V gene is TRBV9, the J gene TRBJ2-3, with 8 bases fitting TRBD2. This CDR3 has 14 residues. Trimming cost V 0 bases and J 7 bases; bases outside gene matches: 4. Germline V CDR1 and CDR2: SGDLS, YYNGEE. CDR3 coding DNA: TGTGCCAGCAGCGTAGCGGGGGGGCGATATACGCAGTATTTT. Translation gives CASSVAGGRYTQYF.

This clone was detected once. The CDR3 loop reads CASSFPNLANGYTF. The CDR3 region has the DNA TGTGCCAGCAGCTTTCCTAACCTAGCGAATGGCTACACCTTC. The genes are TRBV7-2 and TRBJ1-2; D gene unclear. The V gene lost 3 bases and the J gene lost 6 bases, with 14 bases spanning the gap. This CDR3 contains 14 residues. CDR1 is SGHTA, CDR2 FQGNSA, per germline.

The gene calls are TRBV27 and TRBJ2-3; the match to TRBD1 covers 10 bases. The germline V gene has CDR1 MNHEY and CDR2 SMNVEV (reference sequence). V shed 7 bases, J shed 4 bases, and the junction held 11 bases outside the gene matches. The CDR3 spans 16 residues. The CDR3: CASTRGTGESADTQYF. DNA for the CDR3: TGTGCCAGCACCCGGGGGACAGGGGAGTCGGCAGATACGCAGTATTTT.

The chain employs TRBV6-5 and TRBJ1-1; 8 bases are a match to TRBD1. Germline V gives CDR1 MNHEY, CDR2 SVGAGI. This CDR3 has 14 amino acids. V lost 6 bases and J lost 1; bases outside the gene matches: 4. CDR3 residues: CASSPTGGNTEAFF. CDR3 coding DNA: TGTGCCAGCAGCCCAACAGGGGGGAACACTGAAGCTTTCTTT.

V is TRBV4-1 and J is TRBJ2-1; D might be TRBD1 (6 bases). The germline V gene encodes CDR1 MGHRA and CDR2 YSYEKL. The V and J ends lost 4 bases and 1 base respectively, with 11 bases between them. CDR3 length: 15 amino acids. CDR3 sequence reads: CASSRSQGSYNEQFF. CDR3 DNA: TGCGCCAGCAGCCGCTCTCAGGGGTCCTACAATGAGCAGTTCTTC.

The rearrangement joins TRBV7-6 to TRBJ2-7; D possibly corresponds to TRBD2 (6 bases). Germline V gives CDR1 SGHVS, CDR2 FNYEAQ. This CDR3 has 13 amino acids. V was pared by 5 bases and J by 4 bases, with 12 bases between. The CDR3 spells CASSQTSPYEQYF. The CDR3, as DNA: TGTGCCAGCAGCCAGACTAGTCCGTACGAGCAGTACTTC.

This clone was counted a few times. This rearrangement joins TRBV9 to TRBJ1-2, with 9 positions matching TRBD1. The CDR3 spans 13 residues. After removal of 0 bases from V and 6 bases from J, the junction contained 0 bases not matched to a gene. Germline V gene data show CDR1 as SGDLS and CDR2 as YYNGEE. The CDR3 DNA reads TGTGCCAGCAGCGTAGGGACAGGGGATGGCTACACCTTC. As protein: CASSVGTGDGYTF.

This clone was recorded only once. The V call is TRBV7-2, the J call TRBJ1-1; possibly TRBD1 for D (5 bases). Germline V gene data show CDR1 as SGHTA and CDR2 as FQGNSA. This CDR3 contains 15 residues. V shed 1 base and J shed 5 bases, with 14 bases lying between them. CDR3 sequence (DNA): TGTGCCAGCAGCTTAGATTGGCAGGGAAGGACTGAAGCTTTCTTT. Protein sequence: CASSLDWQGRTEAFF.

This clone has a handful of counts. The chain carries TRBV27 and TRBJ2-7, with TRBD2 as a possible D gene (6 bases). This CDR3 has 13 residues. V gave up 2 bases and J gave up 6 bases, with 11 bases separating them. Per germline, CDR1 MNHEY and CDR2 SMNVEV (reference sequence). CDR3 residues: CASSLAGPGEQYF. The CDR3, as DNA: TGTGCCAGCAGTTTAGCGGGGCCAGGCGAGCAGTACTTC.

The sample holds one count of this clone. V gene TRBV6-1 combines with J gene TRBJ2-2; D possibly corresponds to TRBD1 (6 bases). Per the germline V gene, CDR1 is MNHNS and CDR2 is SASEGT. V lost 6 bases to trimming and J lost 4 bases, with 9 bases between them. This CDR3 is built from 13 residues. The DNA for the CDR3 is TGTGCCAGCAGCTCGGACAGCACCGGGGAGCTGTTTTTT. Amino acids: CASSSDSTGELFF.

DNA for the CDR3: TGTGCCAGCAGTTCCTCGACTAGCGGGGGCCTCTACCTCACAGATACGCAGTATTTT. Residues: CASSSSTSGGLYLTDTQYF. The chain employs TRBV28 and TRBJ2-3, with 12 bases identical to TRBD2. The CDR3 consists of 19 residues. CDR1 MDHEN and CDR2 SYDVKM come from the germline V gene. J gave up 2 bases and V 4 bases, and 13 bases lay outside the gene matches.

This clone showed up just once. J is TRBJ2-7 and V is TRBV5-6; 10 bases match TRBD1. The CDR3 runs 16 residues. V dropped 2 bases and J dropped 3; count of bases not matched to a gene: 8. CDR1 is SGHDT, CDR2 YYEEEE, per germline. The CDR3 reads CASSFNGQGDLYEQYF. As DNA, the CDR3 is TGTGCCAGCAGCTTCAATGGACAGGGGGATCTCTACGAGCAGTACTTC.

The CDR3 here is CASSADVQGARELFF. The DNA of the CDR3 is TGTGCCAGCAGTGCCGATGTACAGGGGGCGAGGGAGCTGTTTTTT. The chain uses TRBV25-1 and TRBJ2-2; 9 bases fit TRBD1. Trimming cost V 4 bases and J 9 bases; bases outside gene matches: 9. CDR1 and CDR2 from the germline V gene are MGHDK and SYGVNS. The CDR3 is made up of 15 amino acids.